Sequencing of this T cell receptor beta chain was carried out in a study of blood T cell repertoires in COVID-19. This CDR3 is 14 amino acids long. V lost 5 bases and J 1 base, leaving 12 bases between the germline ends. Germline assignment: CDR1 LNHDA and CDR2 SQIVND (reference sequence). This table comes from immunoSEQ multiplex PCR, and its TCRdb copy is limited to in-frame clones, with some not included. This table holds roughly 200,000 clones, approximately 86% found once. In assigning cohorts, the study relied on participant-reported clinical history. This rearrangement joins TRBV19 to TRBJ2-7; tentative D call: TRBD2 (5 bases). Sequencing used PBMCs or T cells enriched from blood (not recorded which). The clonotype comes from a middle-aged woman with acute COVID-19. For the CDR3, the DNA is TGTGCCAGTAGTTCAGAGGGCAGGTCCTACGAGCAGTACTTC. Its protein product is CASSSEGRSYEQYF.